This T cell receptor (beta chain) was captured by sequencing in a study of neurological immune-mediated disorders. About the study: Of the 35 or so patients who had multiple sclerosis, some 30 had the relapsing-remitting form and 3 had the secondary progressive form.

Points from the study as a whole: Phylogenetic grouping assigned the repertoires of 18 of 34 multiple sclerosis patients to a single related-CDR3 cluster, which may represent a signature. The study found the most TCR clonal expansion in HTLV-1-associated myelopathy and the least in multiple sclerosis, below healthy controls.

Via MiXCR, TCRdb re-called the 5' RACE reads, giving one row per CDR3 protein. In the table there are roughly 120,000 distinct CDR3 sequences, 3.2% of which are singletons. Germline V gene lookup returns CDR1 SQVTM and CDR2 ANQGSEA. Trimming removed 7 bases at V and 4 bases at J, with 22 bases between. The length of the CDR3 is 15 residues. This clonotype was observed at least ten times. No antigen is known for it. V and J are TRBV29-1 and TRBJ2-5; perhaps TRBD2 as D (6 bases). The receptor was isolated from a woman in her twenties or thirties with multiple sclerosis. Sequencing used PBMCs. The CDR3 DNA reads TGCAGCGAGACTACATGGGGGGAACTCGGAGAGACCCAGTACTTC. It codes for CSETTWGELGETQYF.